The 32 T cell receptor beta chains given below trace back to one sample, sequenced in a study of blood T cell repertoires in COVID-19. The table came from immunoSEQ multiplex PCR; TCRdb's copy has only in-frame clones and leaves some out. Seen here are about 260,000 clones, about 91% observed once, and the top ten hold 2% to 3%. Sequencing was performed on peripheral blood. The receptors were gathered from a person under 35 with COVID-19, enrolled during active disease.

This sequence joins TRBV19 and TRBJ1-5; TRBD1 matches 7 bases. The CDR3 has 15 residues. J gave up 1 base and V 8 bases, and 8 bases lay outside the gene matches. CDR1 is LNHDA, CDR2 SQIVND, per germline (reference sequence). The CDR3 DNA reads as TGTGCCAGTCATCCAGCAGGGGGAAGCAATCAGCCCCAGCATTTT. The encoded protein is CASHPAGGSNQPQHF. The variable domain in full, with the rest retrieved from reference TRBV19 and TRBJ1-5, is DGGITQSPKYLFRKEGQNVTLSCEQNLNHDAMYWYRQDPGQGLRLIYYSQIVNDFQKGDIAEGYSVSREKKESFPLTVTSAQKNPTAFYLCASHPAGGSNQPQHFGDGTRLSIL.

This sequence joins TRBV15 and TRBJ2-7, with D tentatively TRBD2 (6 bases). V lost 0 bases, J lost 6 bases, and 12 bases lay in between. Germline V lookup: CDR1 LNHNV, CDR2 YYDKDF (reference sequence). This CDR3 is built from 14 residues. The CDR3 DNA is TGTGCCACCAGCAGAGATTTGGCGGGAAGCGAGCAGTACTTC. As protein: CATSRDLAGSEQYF.

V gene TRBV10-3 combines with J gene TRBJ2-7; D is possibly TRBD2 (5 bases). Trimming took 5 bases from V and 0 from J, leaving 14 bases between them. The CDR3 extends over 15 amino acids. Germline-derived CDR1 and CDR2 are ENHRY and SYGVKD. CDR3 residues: CAISPQITSSYEQYF. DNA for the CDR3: TGTGCCATCAGTCCCCAAATTACTAGCTCCTACGAGCAGTACTTC.

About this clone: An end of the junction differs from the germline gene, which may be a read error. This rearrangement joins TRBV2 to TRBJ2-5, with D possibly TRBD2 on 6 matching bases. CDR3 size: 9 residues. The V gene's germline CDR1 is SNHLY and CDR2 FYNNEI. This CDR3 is CASKGLLNF. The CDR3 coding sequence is TGTGCCAGCAAGGGACTTCTTAACTTC.

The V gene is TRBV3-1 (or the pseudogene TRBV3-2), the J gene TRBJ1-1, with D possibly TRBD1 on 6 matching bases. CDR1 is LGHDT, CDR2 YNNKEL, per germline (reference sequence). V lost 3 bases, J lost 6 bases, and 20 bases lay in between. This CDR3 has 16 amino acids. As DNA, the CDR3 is TGTGCCAGCAGCCATCCCCCGGGGGGCAGGGGTGCTGAAGCTTTCTTT. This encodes CASSHPPGGRGAEAFF.

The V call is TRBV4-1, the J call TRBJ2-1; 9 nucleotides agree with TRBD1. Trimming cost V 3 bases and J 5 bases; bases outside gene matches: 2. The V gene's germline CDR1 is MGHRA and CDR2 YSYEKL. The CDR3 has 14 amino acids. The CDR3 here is CASSHRTGDNEQFF. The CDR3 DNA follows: TGCGCCAGCAGCCATAGGACAGGGGACAATGAGCAGTTCTTC.

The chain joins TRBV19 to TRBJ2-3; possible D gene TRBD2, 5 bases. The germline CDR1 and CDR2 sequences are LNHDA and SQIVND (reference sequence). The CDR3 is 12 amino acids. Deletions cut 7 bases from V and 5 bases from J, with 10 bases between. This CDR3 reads CASNEGQDTQYF. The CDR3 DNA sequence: TGTGCCAGTAATGAGGGTCAAGATACGCAGTATTTT.

CDR3 sequence: CASSFEGQGARGYTF. As DNA, the CDR3 is TGCGCCAGCAGCTTTGAGGGACAGGGGGCGCGAGGCTACACCTTC. The rearrangement joins TRBV5-1 to TRBJ1-2; 12 bases are a match to TRBD1. CDR3 length: 15 residues. With V trimmed by 2 bases and J by 8 bases, 7 bases remained unmatched. Germline V lookup: CDR1 SGHRS, CDR2 YFSETQ.

In nucleotides, the CDR3 is TGCGCCAGCAGCCCCGGACTTCTCTACGAGCAGTACTTC. Translated: CASSPGLLYEQYF. V usage is TRBV10-1 and J usage is TRBJ2-7; possible D gene TRBD2, 5 bases. The ends were cut back, 6 bases at V and 3 bases at J, with 12 bases in the middle. Germline loops: CDR1 WNHNN, CDR2 SYGVQD (reference sequence). CDR3 length equals 13 residues.

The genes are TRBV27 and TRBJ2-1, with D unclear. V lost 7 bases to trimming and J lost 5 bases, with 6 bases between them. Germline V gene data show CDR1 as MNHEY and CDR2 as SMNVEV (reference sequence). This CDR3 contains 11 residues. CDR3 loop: CASIANNEQFF. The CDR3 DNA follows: TGTGCCAGCATAGCAAACAATGAGCAGTTCTTC.

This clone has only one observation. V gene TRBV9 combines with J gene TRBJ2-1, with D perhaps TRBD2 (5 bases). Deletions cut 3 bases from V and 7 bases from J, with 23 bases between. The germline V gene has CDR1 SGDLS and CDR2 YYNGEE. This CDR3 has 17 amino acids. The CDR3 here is CASSALGWAGKGNEQFF. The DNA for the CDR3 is TGTGCCAGCAGCGCCCTGGGTTGGGCGGGTAAAGGGAATGAGCAGTTCTTC. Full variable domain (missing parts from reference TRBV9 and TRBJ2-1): DSGVTQTPKHLITATGQRVTLRCSPRSGDLSVYWYQQSLDQGLQFLIQYYNGEERAKGNILERFSAQQFPDLHSELNLSSLELGDSALYFCASSALGWAGKGNEQFFGPGTRLTVL.

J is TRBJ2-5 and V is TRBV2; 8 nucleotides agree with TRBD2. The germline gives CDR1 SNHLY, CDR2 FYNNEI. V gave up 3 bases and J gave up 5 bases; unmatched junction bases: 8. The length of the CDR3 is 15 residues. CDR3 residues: CASSEREVSGETQYF. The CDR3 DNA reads TGTGCCAGCAGTGAGCGGGAGGTTTCAGGGGAGACCCAGTACTTC. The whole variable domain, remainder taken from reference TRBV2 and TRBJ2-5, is EPEVTQTPSHQVTQMGQEVILRCVPISNHLYFYWYRQILGQKVEFLVSFYNNEISEKSEIFDDQFSVERPDGSNFTLKIRSTKLEDSAMYFCASSEREVSGETQYFGPGTRLLVL.

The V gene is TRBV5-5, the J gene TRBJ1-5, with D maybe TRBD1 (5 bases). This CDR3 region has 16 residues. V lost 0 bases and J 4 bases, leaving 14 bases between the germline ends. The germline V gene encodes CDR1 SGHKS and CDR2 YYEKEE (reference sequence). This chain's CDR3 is CASSLEARVHNQPQHF. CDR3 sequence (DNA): TGTGCCAGCAGCTTGGAGGCCAGGGTCCATAATCAGCCCCAGCATTTT.

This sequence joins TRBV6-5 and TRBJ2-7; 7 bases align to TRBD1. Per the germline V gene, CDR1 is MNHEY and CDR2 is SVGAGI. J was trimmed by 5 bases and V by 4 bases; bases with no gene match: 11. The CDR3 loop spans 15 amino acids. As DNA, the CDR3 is TGTGCCAGCAGTTTCGTCCATCGGGACAGCCACGAGCAGTACTTC. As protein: CASSFVHRDSHEQYF.

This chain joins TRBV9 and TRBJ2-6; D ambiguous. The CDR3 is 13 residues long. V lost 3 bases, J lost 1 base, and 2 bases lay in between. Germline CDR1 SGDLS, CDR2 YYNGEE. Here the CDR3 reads CASSASGANVLTF. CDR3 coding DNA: TGTGCCAGCAGCGCATCTGGGGCCAACGTCCTGACTTTC.

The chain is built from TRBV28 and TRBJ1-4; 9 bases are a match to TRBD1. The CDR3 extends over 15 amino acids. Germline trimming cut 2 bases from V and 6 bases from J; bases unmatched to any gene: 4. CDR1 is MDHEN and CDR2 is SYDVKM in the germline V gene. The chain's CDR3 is CASSLQDRGYEKLFF. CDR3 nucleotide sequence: TGTGCCAGCAGTTTACAGGACAGGGGTTATGAAAAACTGTTTTTT.

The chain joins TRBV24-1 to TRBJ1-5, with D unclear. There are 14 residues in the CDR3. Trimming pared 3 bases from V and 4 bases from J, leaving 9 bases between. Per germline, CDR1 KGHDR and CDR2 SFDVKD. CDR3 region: CATSDRQPNQPQHF. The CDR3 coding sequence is TGTGCCACCAGTGATCGACAACCTAATCAGCCCCAGCATTTT.

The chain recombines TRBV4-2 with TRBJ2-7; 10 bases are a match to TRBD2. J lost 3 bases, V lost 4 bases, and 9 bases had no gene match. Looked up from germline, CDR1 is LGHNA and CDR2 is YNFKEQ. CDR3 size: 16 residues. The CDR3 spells CASSPIGLAGVYEQYF. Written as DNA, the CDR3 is TGTGCCAGCAGCCCAATCGGGCTAGCGGGGGTCTACGAGCAGTACTTC.

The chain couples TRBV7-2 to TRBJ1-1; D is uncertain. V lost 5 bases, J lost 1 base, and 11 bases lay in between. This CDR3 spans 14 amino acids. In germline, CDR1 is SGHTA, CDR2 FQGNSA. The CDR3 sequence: CASSPSGGNTEAFF. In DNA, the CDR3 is TGTGCCAGCAGCCCCTCGGGAGGGAACACTGAAGCTTTCTTT.

CDR3 sequence (DNA): TGCGCCAGCAGCCAAGGCAGCCTAGCGAACACAGATACGCAGTATTTT. Amino acids: CASSQGSLANTDTQYF. The chain uses TRBV4-3 and TRBJ2-3; D possibly corresponds to TRBD2 (6 bases). From germline, CDR1 is LGHNA and CDR2 YSLEER. This CDR3 is built from 16 residues. The V gene lost 1 base and the J gene lost 2 bases, with 13 bases spanning the gap.

The CDR3 sequence: CAAQGLASSGANVLTF. DNA of the CDR3: TGTGCCGCCCAGGGACTAGCGAGCTCTGGGGCCAACGTCCTGACTTTC. The V gene is TRBV11-2, the J gene TRBJ2-6, with TRBD2 matching 10 bases. Unmatched junction bases numbered 7, after V lost 11 bases and J lost 0 bases. This CDR3 has 16 residues. Germline CDR1 is SGHAT and CDR2 is FQNNGV.

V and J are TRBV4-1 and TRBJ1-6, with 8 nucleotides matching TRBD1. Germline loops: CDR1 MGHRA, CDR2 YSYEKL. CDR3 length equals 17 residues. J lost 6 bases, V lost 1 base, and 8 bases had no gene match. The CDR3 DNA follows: TGCGCCAGCAGCCAAGGGGAGACAGGGGCCATTAATTCACCCCTCCACTTT. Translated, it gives CASSQGETGAINSPLHF.

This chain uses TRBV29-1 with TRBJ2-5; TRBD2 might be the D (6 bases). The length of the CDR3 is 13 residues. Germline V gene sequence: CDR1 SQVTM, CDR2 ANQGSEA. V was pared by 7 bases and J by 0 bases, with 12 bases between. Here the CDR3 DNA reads TGCAGCGCCCAGGCGGGGAACCAAGAGACCCAGTACTTC. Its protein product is CSAQAGNQETQYF.

The CDR3 sequence is CASGRANTGELFF. The CDR3 region has the DNA TGTGCCAGCGGGAGGGCCAACACCGGGGAGCTGTTTTTT. The chain joins TRBV6-5 to TRBJ2-2, with 7 bases aligning to TRBD2. Germline CDR1 MNHEY, CDR2 SVGAGI. V was pared by 8 bases and J by 2 bases, with 2 bases of the junction left unmatched. This CDR3 contains 13 residues.

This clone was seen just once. The CDR3 sequence: CAWSLGQGYGYTF. The CDR3 DNA sequence: TGTGCCTGGAGTCTGGGACAGGGATATGGCTACACCTTC. This chain uses TRBV30 with TRBJ1-2; TRBD1 matches at 9 bases. V was clipped by 2 bases and J by 5 bases; unmatched bases: 3. The CDR3 length is 13 residues. Germline CDR1 GTSNPN, CDR2 SVGIG (reference sequence).

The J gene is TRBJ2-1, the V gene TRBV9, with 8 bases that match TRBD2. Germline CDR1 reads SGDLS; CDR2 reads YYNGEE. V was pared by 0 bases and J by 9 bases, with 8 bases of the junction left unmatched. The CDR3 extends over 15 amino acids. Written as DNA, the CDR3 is TGTGCCAGCAGCGTAGTCACTAGCGGCCTTAGTGAGCAGTTCTTC. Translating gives CASSVVTSGLSEQFF.

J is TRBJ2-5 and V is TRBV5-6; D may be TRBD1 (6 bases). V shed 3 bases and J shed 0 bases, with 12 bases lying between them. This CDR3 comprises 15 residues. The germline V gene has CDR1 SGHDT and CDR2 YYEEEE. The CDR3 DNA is TGTGCCAGCAGCTGGGGCCCAGGGGACCAAGAGACCCAGTACTTC. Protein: CASSWGPGDQETQYF.

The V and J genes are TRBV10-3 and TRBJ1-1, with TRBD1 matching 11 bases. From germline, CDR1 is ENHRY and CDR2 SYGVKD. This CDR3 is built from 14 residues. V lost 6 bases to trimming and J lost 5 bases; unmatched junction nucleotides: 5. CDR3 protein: CAIRDRGQITEAFF. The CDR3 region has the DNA TGTGCCATCAGGGACAGGGGGCAGATAACTGAAGCTTTCTTT.

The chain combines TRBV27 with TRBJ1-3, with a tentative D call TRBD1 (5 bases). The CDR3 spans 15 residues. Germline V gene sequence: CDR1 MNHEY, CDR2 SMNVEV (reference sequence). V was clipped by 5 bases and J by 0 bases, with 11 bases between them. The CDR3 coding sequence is TGTGCCAGCAGTCTAGGGGCTACCTCTGGAAACACCATATATTTT. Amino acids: CASSLGATSGNTIYF.

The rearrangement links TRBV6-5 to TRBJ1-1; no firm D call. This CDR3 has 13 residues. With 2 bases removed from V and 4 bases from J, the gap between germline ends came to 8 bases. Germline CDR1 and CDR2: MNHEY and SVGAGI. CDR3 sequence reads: CASSYGLGTEAFF. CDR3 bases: TGTGCCAGCAGTTACGGGCTCGGCACTGAAGCTTTCTTT.

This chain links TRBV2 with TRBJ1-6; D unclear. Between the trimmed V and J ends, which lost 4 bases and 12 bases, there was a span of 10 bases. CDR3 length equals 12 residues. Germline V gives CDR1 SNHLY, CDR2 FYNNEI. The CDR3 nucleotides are TGTGCCAGCAGTGTGGAGATTGGACCCCTCCACTTT. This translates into CASSVEIGPLHF.

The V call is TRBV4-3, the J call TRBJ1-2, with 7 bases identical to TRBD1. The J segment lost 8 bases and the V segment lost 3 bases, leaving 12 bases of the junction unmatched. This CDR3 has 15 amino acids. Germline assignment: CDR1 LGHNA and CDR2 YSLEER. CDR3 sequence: CASSQARQGRRGYTF. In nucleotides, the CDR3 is TGCGCCAGCAGCCAGGCAAGACAGGGCCGGAGGGGCTACACCTTC.